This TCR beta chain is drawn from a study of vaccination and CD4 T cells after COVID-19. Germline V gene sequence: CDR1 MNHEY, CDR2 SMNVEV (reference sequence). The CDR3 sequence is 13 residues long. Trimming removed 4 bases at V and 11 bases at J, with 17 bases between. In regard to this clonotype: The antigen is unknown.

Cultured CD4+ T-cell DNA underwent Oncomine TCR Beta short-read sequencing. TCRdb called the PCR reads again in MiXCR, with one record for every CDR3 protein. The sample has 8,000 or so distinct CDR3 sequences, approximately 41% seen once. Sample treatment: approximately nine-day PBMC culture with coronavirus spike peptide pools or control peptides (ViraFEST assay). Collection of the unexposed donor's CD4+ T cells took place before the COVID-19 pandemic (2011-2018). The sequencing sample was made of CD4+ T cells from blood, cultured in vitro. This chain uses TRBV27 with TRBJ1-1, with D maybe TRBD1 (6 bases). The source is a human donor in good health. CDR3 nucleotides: TGTGCCAGCAGTTCATCGGGGGGGCATCGGGCTTTCTTT. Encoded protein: CASSSSGGHRAFF.